The next 19 T cell receptor beta chains were all read from a single sample in a study of OX40 agonist ivuxolimab in advanced cancers. The method was immunoSEQ multiplex PCR; TCRdb's version includes in-frame clones alone and lacks a portion of them. The data show roughly 66,000 clones, around 86% seen once. The sample was CD4+ or CD8+ T cells sorted from blood, taken in a trial of the OX40 agonist ivuxolimab. The receptor set was obtained from an adult with an advanced solid tumor such as melanoma, head and neck, liver or kidney cancer.

This clone has just one count. V and J are TRBV5-1 and TRBJ2-7, with 9 bases that match TRBD1. From germline, CDR1 is SGHRS and CDR2 YFSETQ. V trimming: 2 bases; J trimming: 5 bases; junction bases outside the gene matches: 8. The CDR3 runs to 15 residues. This CDR3 reads CASSFNRGRGNEQYF. CDR3 nucleotide sequence: TGCGCCAGCAGCTTCAACAGGGGGCGCGGGAACGAGCAGTACTTC.

The V call is TRBV4-1, the J call TRBJ1-2, with TRBD1 identical over 8 bases. V gave up 4 bases and J gave up 2 bases; unmatched junction bases: 6. In germline, CDR1 is MGHRA, CDR2 YSYEKL. The CDR3 has 15 residues. The CDR3 here is CASSLEQGANYGYTF. Written as DNA, the CDR3 is TGCGCCAGCAGCCTCGAGCAGGGGGCCAACTATGGCTACACCTTC.

Here the CDR3 reads CASRRGAEFNQPQHF. As DNA, the CDR3 is TGTGCCAGCAGGAGGGGGGCGGAGTTCAATCAGCCCCAGCATTTT. This rearrangement joins TRBV2 to TRBJ1-5; TRBD1 is a possible D gene (6 bases). This CDR3 spans 15 amino acids. Germline CDR1 and CDR2: SNHLY and FYNNEI. The V end lost 6 bases, the J end lost 3 bases, and 15 bases lay between the germline ends. Full variable domain (missing parts from reference TRBV2 and TRBJ1-5): EPEVTQTPSHQVTQMGQEVILRCVPISNHLYFYWYRQILGQKVEFLVSFYNNEISEKSEIFDDQFSVERPDGSNFTLKIRSTKLEDSAMYFCASRRGAEFNQPQHFGDGTRLSIL.

This clone appeared a few times. The chain combines TRBV27 with TRBJ1-5; D gene ambiguous. V dropped 5 bases and J dropped 15 bases, with 23 bases sitting between them. The CDR3 consists of 14 residues. Looked up from germline, CDR1 is MNHEY and CDR2 is SMNVEV (reference sequence). CDR3 amino acids: CASSPYWTGGAAHF. CDR3 in DNA: TGTGCCAGCAGTCCGTACTGGACCGGCGGAGCGGCGCATTTT.

This clone occurred once. The V gene is TRBV5-1, the J gene TRBJ2-7; D is unresolved. Trimming stripped 4 bases from V and 0 bases from J, with 14 bases between. The germline CDR1 and CDR2 sequences are SGHRS and YFSETQ. This CDR3 is 15 amino acids long. The CDR3 DNA sequence: TGCGCCAGCAGCCGGAGCACCCCGAGCTCCTACGAGCAGTACTTC. It encodes CASSRSTPSSYEQYF.

J is TRBJ2-4 and V is TRBV30; unclear D gene. The CDR3 covers 14 residues. The germline V gene encodes CDR1 GTSNPN and CDR2 SVGIG (reference sequence). V was pared by 2 bases and J by 7 bases, with 15 bases between. The chain's CDR3 is CAWSKEPQGNIQYF. The CDR3 DNA reads as TGTGCCTGGAGTAAGGAACCTCAAGGGAACATTCAGTACTTC.

A few counts support this clone. The chain joins TRBV7-2 to TRBJ2-7; D not resolved. CDR3 length: 11 residues. V gave up 2 bases and J gave up 6 bases, with 5 bases separating them. Germline loops: CDR1 SGHTA, CDR2 FQGNSA. The CDR3 coding sequence is TGTGCCAGCAGCTTAAGGACCGAGCAGTACTTC. The encoded protein is CASSLRTEQYF. The full variable domain, completed using reference TRBV7-2 and TRBJ2-7, is GAGVSQSPSNKVTEKGKDVELRCDPISGHTALYWYRQSLGQGLEFLIYFQGNSAPDKSGLPSDRFSAERTGGSVSTLTIQRTQQEDSAVYLCASSLRTEQYFGPGTRLTVT.

The V gene is TRBV7-2, the J gene TRBJ2-5, with D possibly matching TRBD1 (6 bases). Trimming took off 2 bases at V and 5 bases at J, with 18 bases between the two ends. The CDR3 is 16 amino acids. CDR1 and CDR2 (germline): SGHTA, FQGNSA. As DNA, the CDR3 is TGTGCCAGCAGCTTAACGGGACATGGGTCGGGTGAGACCCAGTACTTC. Translated, it gives CASSLTGHGSGETQYF.

By share, this clone ranks as medium-sized. V and J are TRBV10-1 and TRBJ2-1; D is possibly TRBD1 (6 bases). This CDR3 region has 14 residues. V was clipped by 4 bases and J by 10 bases, with 17 bases between them. Looked up from germline, CDR1 is WNHNN and CDR2 is SYGVQD (reference sequence). Here the CDR3 reads CASSVLPGAREQFF. Written as DNA, the CDR3 is TGCGCCAGCAGTGTACTACCAGGGGCGAGGGAGCAGTTCTTC.

The chain joins TRBV6-5 to TRBJ2-1, with TRBD1 as a possible D gene (5 bases). Germline-derived CDR1 and CDR2 are MNHEY and SVGAGI. The V and J ends lost 2 bases and 6 bases respectively, with 5 bases between them. The CDR3 is 12 residues long. The CDR3 nucleotides read TGTGCCAGCAGTTACAGGGGCAATGAGCAGTTCTTC. This gives the protein CASSYRGNEQFF.

The rearrangement links TRBV7-2 to TRBJ1-1; unclear D gene. The CDR3 has 13 residues. The ends were cut back, 3 bases at V and 1 base at J, with 6 bases in the middle. Germline lookup yields CDR1 SGHTA and CDR2 FQGNSA. CDR3 in DNA: TGTGCCAGCAGCTTCCGGCCGAACACTGAAGCTTTCTTT. It encodes CASSFRPNTEAFF.

The chain is built from TRBV14 and TRBJ2-7, with 7 bases aligning to TRBD1. The trim removed 1 base at V and 5 bases at J, leaving 14 bases unmatched. The CDR3 is 17 amino acids. CDR1 is SGHDN, CDR2 FVKESK, per germline. CDR3 sequence: CASSQVIGGGRGNEQYF. The CDR3 nucleotides read TGTGCCAGCAGCCAAGTCATAGGGGGCGGAAGGGGTAACGAGCAGTACTTC.

The gene calls are TRBV11-2 and TRBJ1-1; possible D gene TRBD1, 5 bases. Germline assignment: CDR1 SGHAT and CDR2 FQNNGV. The CDR3 contains 15 residues. Trimming left V 1 base short and J 2 bases short, with 11 bases between. Written as DNA, the CDR3 is TGTGCCAGCAGCTTAGGGGGGGACCTAAACACTGAAGCTTTCTTT. It translates to CASSLGGDLNTEAFF. The full variable domain, with the rest looked up from reference TRBV11-2 and TRBJ1-1, is EAGVAQSPRYKIIEKRQSVAFWCNPISGHATLYWYQQILGQGPKLLIQFQNNGVVDDSQLPKDRFSAERLKGVDSTLKIQPAKLEDSAVYLCASSLGGDLNTEAFFGQGTRLTVV.

The V call is TRBV4-1, the J call TRBJ1-5; 7 nucleotides align to TRBD1. Germline V gene sequence: CDR1 MGHRA, CDR2 YSYEKL. There are 18 residues in the CDR3. J lost 0 bases, V lost 3 bases, and 11 bases had no gene match. The CDR3 region has the DNA TGCGCCAGCAGCCAGGAGGGGGCGGAATTATATAGCAATCAGCCCCAGCATTTT. Translating it yields CASSQEGAELYSNQPQHF.

The V and J genes are TRBV19 and TRBJ2-7; 12 bases map to TRBD1. The trim removed 4 bases at V and 5 bases at J, leaving 9 bases unmatched. The CDR3 covers 16 residues. CDR1 LNHDA and CDR2 SQIVND come from the germline V gene (reference sequence). CDR3 sequence: CASSTRRDRGRDEQYF. For the CDR3, the DNA is TGTGCCAGTAGTACCCGCCGGGACAGGGGGCGTGACGAGCAGTACTTC.

The V and J genes are TRBV4-2 and TRBJ1-6, with a tentative D call TRBD1 (6 bases). CDR3 length equals 16 residues. Germline V CDR1 and CDR2: LGHNA, YNFKEQ. Trimming removed 0 bases from V and 9 bases from J, with 15 bases in between. CDR3 protein: CASSQELGALGSPLHF. The DNA of the CDR3 is TGTGCCAGCAGCCAAGAGTTGGGGGCTTTGGGTTCACCCCTCCACTTT.

This clone was seen only once. This rearrangement joins TRBV7-9 to TRBJ2-3, with TRBD1 matching over 9 bases. Germline-derived CDR1 and CDR2 are SEHNR and FQNEAQ (reference sequence). Germline trimming cut 1 base from V and 0 bases from J; bases unmatched to any gene: 5. This CDR3 comprises 17 residues. Here the CDR3 DNA reads TGTGCCAGCAGCTTAGGGGCCGGACAGGGGAGCACAGATACGCAGTATTTT. Protein sequence: CASSLGAGQGSTDTQYF.

V and J are TRBV7-2 and TRBJ2-2; maybe TRBD1 (6 bases). The V gene lost 2 bases and the J gene lost 3 bases, with 13 bases spanning the gap. CDR1 is SGHTA, CDR2 FQGNSA, per germline. CDR3 length: 16 residues. The CDR3: CASSLQAGADTGELFF. CDR3 sequence (DNA): TGTGCCAGCAGCTTACAGGCAGGGGCGGACACCGGGGAGCTGTTTTTT.

This chain joins TRBV7-2 and TRBJ2-7; 10 nucleotides agree with TRBD2. The CDR3 runs 15 residues. Germline assignment: CDR1 SGHTA and CDR2 FQGNSA. V gave up 3 bases and J gave up 4 bases; unmatched junction bases: 6. In DNA form, the CDR3 reads TGTGCCAGCAGCTTGACCGGGACTAGCGCGTACGAGCAGTACTTC. Its translation: CASSLTGTSAYEQYF. The full variable domain, rest sourced from reference TRBV7-2 and TRBJ2-7, is GAGVSQSPSNKVTEKGKDVELRCDPISGHTALYWYRQSLGQGLEFLIYFQGNSAPDKSGLPSDRFSAERTGGSVSTLTIQRTQQEDSAVYLCASSLTGTSAYEQYFGPGTRLTVT.